This T cell receptor (beta chain) originates from a study of T cells in Graves' hyperthyroidism and ophthalmopathy. In the study overall: Blood from the periphery was taken at initial diagnosis, before any treatment.

Amplification targeted TCR beta CDR3 regions from RNA transcripts. HTBI primers were used for first-round RT-PCR of the TCR CDR3. Each CDR3 protein is one row after TCRdb ran MiXCR on the multiplex PCR reads. This table holds 700,000 to 950,000 distinct CDR3 sequences, around a third found once. Patients aged 18 to 65 had newly diagnosed hyperthyroidism that had lasted under 2 months. Uncontrolled infection, other autoimmune disease, pregnancy or lactation led to exclusion. The CDR3 spans 12 residues. Germline values: CDR1 SGDLS, CDR2 YYNGEE. Trimming shortened V by 3 bases and J by 3 bases, and 3 bases separated the two germline ends. This clonotype showed up many times.

The sequencing input was blood. This receptor was identified in a woman between 35 and 50 years old with Graves' hyperthyroidism. V gene TRBV9 combines with J gene TRBJ2-2; D is unclear. The CDR3 protein is CASSDYTGELFF. For the CDR3, the DNA is TGTGCCAGCAGCGACTACACCGGGGAGCTGTTTTTT.